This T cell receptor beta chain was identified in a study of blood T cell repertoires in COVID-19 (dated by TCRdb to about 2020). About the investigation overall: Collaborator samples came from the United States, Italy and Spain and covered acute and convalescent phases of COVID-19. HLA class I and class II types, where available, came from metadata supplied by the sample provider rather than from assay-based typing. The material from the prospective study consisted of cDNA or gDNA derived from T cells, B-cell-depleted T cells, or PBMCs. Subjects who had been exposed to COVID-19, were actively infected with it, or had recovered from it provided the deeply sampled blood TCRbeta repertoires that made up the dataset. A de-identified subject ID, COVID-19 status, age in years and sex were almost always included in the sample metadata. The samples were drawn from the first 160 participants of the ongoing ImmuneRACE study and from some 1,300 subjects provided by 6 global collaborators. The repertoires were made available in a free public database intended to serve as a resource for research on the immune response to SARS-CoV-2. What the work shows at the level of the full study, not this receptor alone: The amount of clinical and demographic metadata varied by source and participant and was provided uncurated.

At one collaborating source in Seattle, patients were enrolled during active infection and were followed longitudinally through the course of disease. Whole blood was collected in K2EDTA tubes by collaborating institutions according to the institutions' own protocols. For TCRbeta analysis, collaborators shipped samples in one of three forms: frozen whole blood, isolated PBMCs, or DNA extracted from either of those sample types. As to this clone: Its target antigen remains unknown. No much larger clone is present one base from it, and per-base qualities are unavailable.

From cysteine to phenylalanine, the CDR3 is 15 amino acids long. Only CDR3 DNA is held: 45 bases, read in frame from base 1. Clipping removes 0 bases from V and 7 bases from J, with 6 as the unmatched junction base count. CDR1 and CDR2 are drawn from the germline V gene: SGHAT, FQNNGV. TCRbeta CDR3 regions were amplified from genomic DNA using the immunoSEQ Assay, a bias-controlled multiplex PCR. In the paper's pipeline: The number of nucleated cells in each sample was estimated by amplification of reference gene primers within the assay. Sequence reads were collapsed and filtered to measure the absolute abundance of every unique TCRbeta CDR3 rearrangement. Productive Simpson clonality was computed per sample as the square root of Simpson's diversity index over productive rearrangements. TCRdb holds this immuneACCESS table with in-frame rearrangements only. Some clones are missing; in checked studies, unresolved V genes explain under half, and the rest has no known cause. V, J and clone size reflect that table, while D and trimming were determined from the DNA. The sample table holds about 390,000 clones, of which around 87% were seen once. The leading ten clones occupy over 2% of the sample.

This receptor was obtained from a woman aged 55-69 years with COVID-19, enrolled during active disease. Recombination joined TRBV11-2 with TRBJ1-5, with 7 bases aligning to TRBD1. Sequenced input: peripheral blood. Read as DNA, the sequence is TGTGCCAGCAGCTTAGAACCCGACAGGGTACAGCCCCAGCATTTT. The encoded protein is CASSLEPDRVQPQHF.